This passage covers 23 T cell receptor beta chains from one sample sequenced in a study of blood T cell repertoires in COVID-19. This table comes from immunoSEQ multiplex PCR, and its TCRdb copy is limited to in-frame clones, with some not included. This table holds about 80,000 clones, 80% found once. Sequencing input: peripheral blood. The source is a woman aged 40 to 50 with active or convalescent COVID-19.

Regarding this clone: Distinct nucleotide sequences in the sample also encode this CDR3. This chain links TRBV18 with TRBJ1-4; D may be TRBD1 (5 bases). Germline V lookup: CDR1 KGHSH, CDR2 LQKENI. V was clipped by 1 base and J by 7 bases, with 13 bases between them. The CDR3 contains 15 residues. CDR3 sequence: CASSPRAGQGEKLFF. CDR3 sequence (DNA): TGTGCCAGCTCACCACGCGCCGGTCAGGGTGAAAAACTGTTTTTT.

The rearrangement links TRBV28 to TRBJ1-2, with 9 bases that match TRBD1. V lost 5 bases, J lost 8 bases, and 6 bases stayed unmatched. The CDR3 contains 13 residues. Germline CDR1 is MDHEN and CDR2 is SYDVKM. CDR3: CASSTTGGWGYTF. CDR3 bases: TGTGCCAGCAGTACTACAGGGGGCTGGGGCTACACCTTC.

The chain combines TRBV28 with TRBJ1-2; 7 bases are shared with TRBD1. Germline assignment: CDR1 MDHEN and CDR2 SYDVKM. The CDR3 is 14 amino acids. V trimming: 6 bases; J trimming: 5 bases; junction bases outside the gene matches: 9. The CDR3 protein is CASRPINRGYGYTF. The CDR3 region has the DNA TGTGCCAGCAGACCGATAAACAGGGGATATGGCTACACCTTC.

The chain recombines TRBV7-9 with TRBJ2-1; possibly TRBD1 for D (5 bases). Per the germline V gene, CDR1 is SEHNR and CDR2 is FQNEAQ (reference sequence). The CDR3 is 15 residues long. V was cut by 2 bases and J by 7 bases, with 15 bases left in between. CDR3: CASSLYQGSENEQFF. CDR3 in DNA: TGTGCCAGCAGCTTATATCAGGGTTCTGAAAATGAGCAGTTCTTC. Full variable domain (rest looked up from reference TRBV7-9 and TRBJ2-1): DTGVSQNPRHKITKRGQNVTFRCDPISEHNRLYWYRQTLGQGPEFLTYFQNEAQLEKSRLLSDRFSAERPKGSFSTLEIQRTEQGDSAMYLCASSLYQGSENEQFFGPGTRLTVL.

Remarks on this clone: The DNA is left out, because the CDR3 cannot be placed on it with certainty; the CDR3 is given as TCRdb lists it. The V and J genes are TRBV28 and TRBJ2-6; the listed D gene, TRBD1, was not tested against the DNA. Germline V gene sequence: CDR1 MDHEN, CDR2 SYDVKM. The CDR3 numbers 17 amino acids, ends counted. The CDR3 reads CASSFGPGGSGANVLTF.

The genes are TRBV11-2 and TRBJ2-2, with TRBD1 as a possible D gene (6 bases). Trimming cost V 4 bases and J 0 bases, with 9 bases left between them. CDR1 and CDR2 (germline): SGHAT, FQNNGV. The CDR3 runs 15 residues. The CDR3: CASSSGTSNTGELFF. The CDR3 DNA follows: TGTGCCAGCAGCTCCGGGACATCGAACACCGGGGAGCTGTTTTTT.

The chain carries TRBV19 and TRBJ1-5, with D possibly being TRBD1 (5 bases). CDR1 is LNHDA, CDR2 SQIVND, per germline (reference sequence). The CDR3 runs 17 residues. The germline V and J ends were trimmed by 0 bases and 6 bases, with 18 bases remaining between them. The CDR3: CASSIDIRGLGGQPQHF. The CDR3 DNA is TGTGCCAGTAGTATAGACATAAGGGGACTCGGGGGTCAGCCCCAGCATTTT.

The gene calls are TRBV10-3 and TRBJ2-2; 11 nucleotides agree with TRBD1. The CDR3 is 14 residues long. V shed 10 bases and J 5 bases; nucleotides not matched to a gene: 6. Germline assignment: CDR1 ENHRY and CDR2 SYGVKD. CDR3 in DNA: TGTGCCACCAGCGGGACAGGGGGAACCGGGGAGCTGTTTTTT. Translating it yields CATSGTGGTGELFF.

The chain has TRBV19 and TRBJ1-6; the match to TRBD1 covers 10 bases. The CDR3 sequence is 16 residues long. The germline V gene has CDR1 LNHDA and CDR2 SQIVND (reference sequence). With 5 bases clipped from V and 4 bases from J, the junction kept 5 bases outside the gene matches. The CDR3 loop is CASSSGTGAYNSPLHF. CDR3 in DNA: TGTGCCAGTAGTTCCGGGACAGGGGCTTATAATTCACCCCTCCACTTT.

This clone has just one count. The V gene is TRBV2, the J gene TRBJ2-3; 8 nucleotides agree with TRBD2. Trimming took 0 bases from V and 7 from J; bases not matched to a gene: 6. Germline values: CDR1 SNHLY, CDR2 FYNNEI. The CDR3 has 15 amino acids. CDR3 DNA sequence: TGTGCCAGCAGTGAAGCCGGGACTAGTATTTATACGCAGTATTTT. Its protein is CASSEAGTSIYTQYF. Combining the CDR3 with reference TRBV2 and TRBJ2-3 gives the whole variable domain EPEVTQTPSHQVTQMGQEVILRCVPISNHLYFYWYRQILGQKVEFLVSFYNNEISEKSEIFDDQFSVERPDGSNFTLKIRSTKLEDSAMYFCASSEAGTSIYTQYFGPGTRLTVL.

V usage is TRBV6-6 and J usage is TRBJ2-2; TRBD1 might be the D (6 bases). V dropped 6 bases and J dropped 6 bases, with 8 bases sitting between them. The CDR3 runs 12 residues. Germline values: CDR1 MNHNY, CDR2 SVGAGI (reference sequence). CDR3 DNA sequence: TGTGCCAGCAGCCAGGGGTCCGGGGAGCTGTTTTTT. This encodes CASSQGSGELFF.

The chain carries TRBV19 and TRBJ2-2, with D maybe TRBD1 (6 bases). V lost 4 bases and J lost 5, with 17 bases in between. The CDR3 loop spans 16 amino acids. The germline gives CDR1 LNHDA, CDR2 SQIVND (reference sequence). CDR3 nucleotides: TGTGCCAGTAGTACTCTACTAGTAGGGGGTACCGGGGAGCTGTTTTTT. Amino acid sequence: CASSTLLVGGTGELFF.

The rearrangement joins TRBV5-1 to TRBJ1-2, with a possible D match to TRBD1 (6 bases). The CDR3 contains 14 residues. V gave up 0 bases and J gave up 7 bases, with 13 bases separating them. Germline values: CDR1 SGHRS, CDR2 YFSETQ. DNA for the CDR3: TGCGCCAGCAGCTTGGGCGAAAACAGGGCTGGCTACACCTTC. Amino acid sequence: CASSLGENRAGYTF.

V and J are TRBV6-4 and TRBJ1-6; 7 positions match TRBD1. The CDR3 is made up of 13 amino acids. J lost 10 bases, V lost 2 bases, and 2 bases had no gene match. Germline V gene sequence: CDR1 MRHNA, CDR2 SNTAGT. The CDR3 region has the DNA TGTGCCAGCAGTGACAGGGGGCTCTCACCCCTCCACTTT. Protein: CASSDRGLSPLHF.

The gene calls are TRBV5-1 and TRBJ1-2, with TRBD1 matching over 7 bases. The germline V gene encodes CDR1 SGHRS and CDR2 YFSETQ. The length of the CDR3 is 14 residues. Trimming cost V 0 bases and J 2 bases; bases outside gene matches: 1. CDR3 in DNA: TGCGCCAGCAGCTTGGAGGGACAGAACTATGGCTACACCTTC. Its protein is CASSLEGQNYGYTF.

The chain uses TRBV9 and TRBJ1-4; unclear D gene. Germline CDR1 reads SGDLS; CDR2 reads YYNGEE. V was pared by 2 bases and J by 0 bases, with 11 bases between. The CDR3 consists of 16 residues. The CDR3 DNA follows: TGTGCCAGCAGCGTCCGAGTTGGTACAACTAATGAAAAACTGTTTTTT. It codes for CASSVRVGTTNEKLFF.

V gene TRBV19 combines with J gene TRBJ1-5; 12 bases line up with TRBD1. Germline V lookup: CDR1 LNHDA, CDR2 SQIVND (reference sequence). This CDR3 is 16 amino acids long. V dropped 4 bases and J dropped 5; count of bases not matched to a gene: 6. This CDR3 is CASSRDRGREYQPQHF. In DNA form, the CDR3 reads TGTGCCAGTAGTAGGGACAGGGGGCGAGAGTATCAGCCCCAGCATTTT.

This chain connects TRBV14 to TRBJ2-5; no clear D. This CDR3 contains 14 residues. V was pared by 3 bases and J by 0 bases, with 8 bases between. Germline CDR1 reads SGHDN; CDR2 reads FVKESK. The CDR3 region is CASSQWPDQETQYF. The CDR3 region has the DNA TGTGCCAGCAGCCAGTGGCCAGACCAAGAGACCCAGTACTTC.

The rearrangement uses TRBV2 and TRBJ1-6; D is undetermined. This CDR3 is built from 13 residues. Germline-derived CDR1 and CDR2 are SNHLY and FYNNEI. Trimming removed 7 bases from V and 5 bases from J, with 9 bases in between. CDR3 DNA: TGTGCCAGCAAGAGGGAGAATAATTCACCCCTCCACTTT. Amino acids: CASKRENNSPLHF.

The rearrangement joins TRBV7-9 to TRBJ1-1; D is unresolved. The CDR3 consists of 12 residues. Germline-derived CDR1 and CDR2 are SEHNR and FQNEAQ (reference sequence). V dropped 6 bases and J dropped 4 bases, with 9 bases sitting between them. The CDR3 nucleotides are TGTGCCAGCAGTCGATTGAGCACTGAAGCTTTCTTT. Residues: CASSRLSTEAFF.

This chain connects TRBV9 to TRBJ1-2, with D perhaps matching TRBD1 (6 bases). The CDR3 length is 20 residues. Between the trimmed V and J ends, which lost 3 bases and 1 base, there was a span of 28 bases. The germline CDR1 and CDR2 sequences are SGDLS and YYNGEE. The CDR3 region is CASSDPREPGWGLSNYGYTF. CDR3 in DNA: TGTGCCAGCAGCGACCCCCGCGAGCCCGGCTGGGGGCTCAGTAACTATGGCTACACCTTC.

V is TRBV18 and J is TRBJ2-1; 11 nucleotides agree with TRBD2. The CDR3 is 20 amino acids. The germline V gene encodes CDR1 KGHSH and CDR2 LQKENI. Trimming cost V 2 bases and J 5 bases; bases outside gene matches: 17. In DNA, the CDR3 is TGTGCCAGCTCACCAAGTACTAGCGGGAGAAGAGTTGAACACCACAATGAGCAGTTCTTC. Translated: CASSPSTSGRRVEHHNEQFF.

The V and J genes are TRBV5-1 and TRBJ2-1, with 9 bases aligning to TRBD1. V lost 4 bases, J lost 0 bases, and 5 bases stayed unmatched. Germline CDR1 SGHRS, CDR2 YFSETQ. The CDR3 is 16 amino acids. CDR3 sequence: CASSPGTGSSYNEQFF. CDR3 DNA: TGCGCCAGCAGCCCAGGGACAGGGAGCTCCTACAATGAGCAGTTCTTC.